This T cell receptor (beta chain) was captured in a study of T-cell reconstitution after alpha-beta-depleted transplantation in children. This clonotype was counted at least ten times. TCRbeta library construction was performed incorporating unique molecular identifiers. Each CDR3 protein is one row after TCRdb ran MiXCR on the PCR reads. The table records 260,000 or so distinct CDR3 sequences, 12% of them present only once. The CDR3 has 15 residues. V shed 2 bases and J shed 5 bases, with 14 bases lying between them. The germline V gene encodes CDR1 MGHDK and CDR2 SYGVNS. The V and J genes are TRBV25-1 and TRBJ2-3; perhaps TRBD1 as D (6 bases). The clonotype originates from a human donor who donated a stem cell graft to a child with acute lymphoblastic leukemia. The sequences come from PBMCs from the stem cell graft donor, collected from the stem cell graft. This CDR3 is CASSERLARGDTQYF. CDR3 DNA sequence: TGTGCCAGCAGTGAACGGCTAGCCAGGGGAGATACGCAGTATTTT.